Described below is a single TCR beta chain sequence and its context. Profiled with immunoSEQ multiplex PCR; TCRdb holds only in-frame clones, not every one. The profile shows roughly 60,000 clones, about three quarters of them singletons. The sample is drawn from a study of early stage breast cancer tumors. The V and J ends lost 5 bases and 4 bases respectively, with 3 bases between them. This CDR3 has 12 residues. Germline CDR1 and CDR2: SGHVS and FNYEAQ. The sequenced material came from blood. The TCR comes from a young adult with breast cancer. The V gene is TRBV7-6, the J gene TRBJ2-6; no clear D gene. The CDR3 DNA reads as TGTGCCAGCAGCCCAGGGGCCAACGTCCTGACTTTC. Translating gives CASSPGANVLTF.